This T cell receptor (beta chain) was observed in a study of shared clonotypes between healthy human individuals. The study, taken as a whole, reports: The study generally estimated greater richness for naive than memory subsets. The study's rarefaction showed incomplete sorted-subset sequencing despite large depth.

Sorted subsets were amplified in replicate PCRs using approximately 0.2 ug DNA, 25,000 to 30,000 T cell genomes. In the original workflow: Junction-only sequences without quality scores were provided by ImmunoSEQ, so filtering was different. The method was immunoSEQ multiplex PCR; TCRdb's version includes in-frame clones alone and lacks a portion of them. That table is the source of V, J and clone size, and D and trimming were worked out from the DNA. Of approximately 2.5 million clones listed, 93% are singletons. Worth noting for this clone: The antigen remains unidentified.

The clonotype comes from a man between 18 and 29 years old in good health. Some clones in this sample may be carry-over from other donors' samples. Sequenced material: naive CD4+ T cells from PBMCs. Subset denoted: CD45RA+ positively selected.

The CDR3 sequence: CASSQNAGGTPNEQFF. DNA of the CDR3: TGTGCCAGCAGTCAGAATGCAGGGGGCACCCCCAATGAGCAGTTCTTC. The chain combines TRBV2 with TRBJ2-1; 8 nucleotides align to TRBD1. Germline V gene lookup returns CDR1 SNHLY and CDR2 FYNNEI. The CDR3 is 16 residues long. The ends lost 5 bases at V and 6 bases at J; junction bases unmatched: 12. The whole variable domain, remainder taken from reference TRBV2 and TRBJ2-1, is EPEVTQTPSHQVTQMGQEVILRCVPISNHLYFYWYRQILGQKVEFLVSFYNNEISEKSEIFDDQFSVERPDGSNFTLKIRSTKLEDSAMYFCASSQNAGGTPNEQFFGPGTRLTVL.